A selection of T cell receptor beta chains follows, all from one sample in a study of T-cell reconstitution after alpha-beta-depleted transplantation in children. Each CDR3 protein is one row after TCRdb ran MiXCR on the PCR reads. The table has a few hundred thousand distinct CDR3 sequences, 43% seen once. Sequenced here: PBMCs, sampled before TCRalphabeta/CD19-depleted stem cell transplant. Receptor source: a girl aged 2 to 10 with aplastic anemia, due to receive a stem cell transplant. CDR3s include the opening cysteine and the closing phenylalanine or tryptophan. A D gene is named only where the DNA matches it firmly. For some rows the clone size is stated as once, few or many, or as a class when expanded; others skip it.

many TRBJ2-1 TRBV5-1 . TGCGCCAGCAGCTTGGAGGGCGGCCGTGAGCAGTTCTTC CASSLEGGREQFF
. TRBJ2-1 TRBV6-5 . TGTGCCAGCAGTTACCACAATGAGCAGTTCTTC CASSYHNEQFF
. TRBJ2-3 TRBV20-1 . TGCAGTGCCTCGCGGCTAGCAGTGAGCACAGATACGCAGTATTTT CSASRLAVSTDTQYF
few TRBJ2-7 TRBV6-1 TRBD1 TGTGCCAGCAGTGTGTCACAGGGGGATCACCACGAGCAGTACTTC CASSVSQGDHHEQYF
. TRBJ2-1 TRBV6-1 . TGTGCCAGCAAGATAATCTCGAACTCCTACAATGAGCAGTTCTTC CASKIISNSYNEQFF
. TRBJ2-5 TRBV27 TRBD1 TGTGCCAGCAGTCCCGGGGACAGTGCTCAAGAGACCCAGTACTTC CASSPGDSAQETQYF
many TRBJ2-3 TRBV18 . TGTGCCAGCTCACCGCTCACAGGCAACCACGATACGCAGTATTTT CASSPLTGNHDTQYF
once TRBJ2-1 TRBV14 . TGTGCCAGCCATACCGGAGGGGCCGGTCCCTACAATGAGCAGTTCTTC CASHTGGAGPYNEQFF
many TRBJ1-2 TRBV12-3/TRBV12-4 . TGTGCCAGCAGTTTCCAGGGGAACTATGGCTACACCTTC CASSFQGNYGYTF
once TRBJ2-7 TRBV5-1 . TGCGCCAGCAGCTTGGGGGTCCGCCCCTACGAGCAGTACTTC CASSLGVRPYEQYF
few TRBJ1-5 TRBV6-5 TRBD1 TGTGCCAGCAGTTACGACAGGGGGCTTCAGCCCCAGCATTTT CASSYDRGLQPQHF
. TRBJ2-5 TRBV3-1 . TGTGCCAGCAGCCAAGTGGCGGCTAGCGATTTCGAGACCCAGTACTTC CASSQVAASDFETQYF
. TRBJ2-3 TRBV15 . TGTGCCACCAGCAGAGATCTAGAAGATACGCAGTATTTT CATSRDLEDTQYF
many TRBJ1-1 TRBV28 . TGTGCCAGCGGCCTAGCGGGAAACACTGAAGCTTTCTTT CASGLAGNTEAFF
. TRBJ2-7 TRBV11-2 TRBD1 TGTGCCAGCAGCTCCCCCGGGACAGGGGGCTACGAGCAGTACTTC CASSSPGTGGYEQYF
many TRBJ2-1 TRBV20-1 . TGCAGTGCTAGGCTGCGGCCCGACAATGAGCAGTTCTTC CSARLRPDNEQFF
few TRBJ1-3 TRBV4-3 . TGCGCCAGCAGCCAAGACTACAGGGGAAACACCATATATTTT CASSQDYRGNTIYF
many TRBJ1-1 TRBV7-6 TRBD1 TGTGCCAGCAGCTTCCGGACAGGGAGGTTCGGCACTGAAGCTTTCTTT CASSFRTGRFGTEAFF
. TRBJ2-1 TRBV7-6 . TGTGCCAGCAGCCGAGGACAGCCTCCCAATGAGCAGTTCTTC CASSRGQPPNEQFF
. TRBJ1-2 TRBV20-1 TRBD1 TGCAGTGCTAGGGAGGGACAGTCCTATGGCTACACCTTC CSAREGQSYGYTF
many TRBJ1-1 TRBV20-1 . TGCAGTGCTAGAGGTGGGACGGCGGGTCAGAACACTGAAGCTTTCTTT CSARGGTAGQNTEAFF
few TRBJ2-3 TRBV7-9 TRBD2 TGTGCCAGCAGCTCTCTTACGGGGGGGACAGATACGCAGTATTTT CASSSLTGGTDTQYF
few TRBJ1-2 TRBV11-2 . TGTGCCAGCAGCCGCTGGGGACCCAACTATGGCTACACCTTC CASSRWGPNYGYTF
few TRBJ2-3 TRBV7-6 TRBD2 TGTGCCAGCAGCTTAACGGTTCCTAGCGGGAGGGCTCGCACAGATACGCAGTATTTT CASSLTVPSGRARTDTQYF
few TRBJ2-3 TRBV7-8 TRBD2 TGTGCCAGCAGCTTAGTAGGAGCGGGGGGCACAGATACGCAGTATTTT CASSLVGAGGTDTQYF
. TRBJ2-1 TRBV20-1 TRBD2 TGCAGTGCTGTGGGACTAGGTCGCGGCAATGAGCAGTTCTTC CSAVGLGRGNEQFF
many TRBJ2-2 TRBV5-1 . TGCGCCAGCAGCTTGGCTCTAGACAGTCCCGGGGAGCTGTTTTTT CASSLALDSPGELFF
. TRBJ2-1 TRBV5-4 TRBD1 TGTGCCAGCAGCTTGGCGAACAGGGGGCCGAGCTCCTACAATGAGCAGTTCTTC CASSLANRGPSSYNEQFF
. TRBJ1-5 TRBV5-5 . TGTGCCAGCAGTATGGGGGAAATCTATCAGCCCCAGCATTTT CASSMGEIYQPQHF
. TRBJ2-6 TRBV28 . TGTGCCAGCAGCCAATATCGTGGATCTGGGGCCAACGTCCTGACTTTC CASSQYRGSGANVLTF
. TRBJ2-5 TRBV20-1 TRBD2 TGCAGTGCTCCTCTGGGCGGGAGTGCTCCGGGGGAGACCCAGTACTTC CSAPLGGSAPGETQYF
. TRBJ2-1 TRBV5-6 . TGTGCCAGCAGCTTGGAACTAGCTGAAAATGAGCAGTTCTTC CASSLELAENEQFF
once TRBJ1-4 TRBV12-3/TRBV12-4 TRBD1 TGTGCCAGCAGTCGACAGGGCTTTGAGGATGAAAAACTGTTTTTT CASSRQGFEDEKLFF
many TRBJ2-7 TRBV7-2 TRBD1 TGTGCCAGCAGCTTAGTGGGACAGGCCTACGAGCAGTACTTC CASSLVGQAYEQYF
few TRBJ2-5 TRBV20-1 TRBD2 TGCAGTGCTCGAAGGACTAGCGAGGAGACCCAGTACTTC CSARRTSEETQYF
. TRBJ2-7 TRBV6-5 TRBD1 TGTGCCAGCAGTTACTCGGGGACAGCCTCCTACGAGCAGTACTTC CASSYSGTASYEQYF
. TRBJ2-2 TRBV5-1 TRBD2 TGCGCCAGCAGTCCTGGACTAGCTGAGACCGGGGAGCTGTTTTTT CASSPGLAETGELFF
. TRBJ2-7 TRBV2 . TGTGCCAGCAGGGACGCATCCTACGAGCAGTACTTC CASRDASYEQYF
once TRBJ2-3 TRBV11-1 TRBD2 TGTGCCAGCAGCCCACGTGGGACTAGCGGGACCTACACAGATACGCAGTATTTT CASSPRGTSGTYTDTQYF
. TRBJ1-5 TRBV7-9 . TGTGCCAGCAGCTTACAAGGAAGCCCCCAGCATTTT CASSLQGSPQHF
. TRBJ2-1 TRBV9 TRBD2 TGTGCCAGCAGCCCCACCCCTAAGCTAGCGGTACCTTACAATGAGCAGTTCTTC CASSPTPKLAVPYNEQFF
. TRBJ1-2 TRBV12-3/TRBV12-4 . TGTGCCAGCAGCCTCCCTCCCCCTGGCTACACCTTC CASSLPPPGYTF
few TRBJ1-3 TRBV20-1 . TGCAGTGCCTTACCCGGGACTGCGGGAAACACCATATATTTT CSALPGTAGNTIYF
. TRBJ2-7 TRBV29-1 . TGCAGCGTTGGAGGTAATACCTACGAGCAGTACTTC CSVGGNTYEQYF
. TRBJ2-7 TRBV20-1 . TGCAGTGCTAGGGTCGAAACGATTATCTCCTACGAGCAGTACTTC CSARVETIISYEQYF
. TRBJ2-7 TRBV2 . TGTGCCAGCAGGGAAAAAGCCCGAGAGCAGTACTTC CASREKAREQYF
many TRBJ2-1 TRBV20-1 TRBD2 TGCAGTGCTAGAGAGAAGCGGGGGGCCTACAATGAGCAGTTCTTC CSAREKRGAYNEQFF
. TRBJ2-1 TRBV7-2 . TGTGCCAGCAGGACCTCGGGGGTGAACAATGAGCAGTTCTTC CASRTSGVNNEQFF
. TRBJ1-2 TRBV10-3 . TGTGCCATCAGTGAGTCGACGTCGGGGGGGTCTGGCTACACCTTC CAISESTSGGSGYTF
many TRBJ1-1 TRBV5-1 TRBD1 TGCGCCAGCGGATTGGACAGGGGGCTTACTGAAGCTTTCTTT CASGLDRGLTEAFF